This TCR beta chain was documented in a study of CD8+CD57+ T cells in acquired aplastic anemia. Study-wide background: Sorted CD4+ plus CD8+ cells gave DNA averaging 3.2 ug.

From germline, CDR1 is ENHRY and CDR2 SYGVKD. The V end lost 6 bases, the J end lost 3 bases, and 9 bases lay between the germline ends. This CDR3 has 13 amino acids. In this sample, this clonotype turned up once. Both TCR beta VDJ combination and CDR3 sequence profiling were carried out. Genomic DNA was the template for this profiling. TCRdb re-called the reads through MiXCR, storing one row per CDR3 protein. Among 100,000 to 150,000 distinct CDR3 sequences listed, around 46% were seen once. The rearrangement links TRBV10-3 to TRBJ2-4; no firm D call. This sequence originates from a human donor in good health, serving as a control. The sample was sorted CD4+, CD8+, or CD8+CD57+ T cells (not recorded which) from PBMCs. For the CDR3, the DNA is TGTGCCATCAGCACAGAAGACAAAAACATTCAGTACTTC. It specifies CAISTEDKNIQYF.